The 14 T cell receptor beta chains given below trace back to one sample, sequenced in a study of blood T cell repertoires in COVID-19. Assay used: immunoSEQ multiplex PCR; TCRdb lists only in-frame clones, some missing. Of 70,000 to 80,000 clones listed, 86% are singletons. The sample taken for sequencing was peripheral blood. These receptors were collected from a woman aged 55-70 years with acute or convalescent COVID-19.

The J gene is TRBJ1-1, the V gene TRBV4-1; D perhaps matches TRBD1 (6 bases). This CDR3 has 16 amino acids. The germline V gene has CDR1 MGHRA and CDR2 YSYEKL. Trimming took 0 bases from V and 6 from J, leaving 17 bases between them. The CDR3 reads CASSQEWGRSYAEAFF. In DNA, the CDR3 is TGCGCCAGCAGCCAAGAGTGGGGGCGGTCATATGCTGAAGCTTTCTTT.

The chain joins TRBV27 to TRBJ2-5, with D possibly matching TRBD2 (6 bases). Looked up from germline, CDR1 is MNHEY and CDR2 is SMNVEV (reference sequence). Trimming shortened V by 2 bases and J by 5 bases, and 24 bases separated the two germline ends. The CDR3 is 18 residues long. The CDR3 bases are TGTGCCAGCAGTTTAAAGGCGAGAGTGGGGGGACCGAGGGAGACCCAGTACTTC. Protein sequence: CASSLKARVGGPRETQYF.

V gene TRBV5-1 combines with J gene TRBJ1-1; the D gene is possibly TRBD1 (6 bases). The CDR3 is made up of 15 amino acids. V shed 0 bases and J shed 11 bases, with 20 bases lying between them. Germline CDR1 reads SGHRS; CDR2 reads YFSETQ. The CDR3 sequence: CASSLAASDTGQAFF. The CDR3 DNA sequence: TGCGCCAGCAGCTTGGCCGCCTCGGATACAGGGCAGGCTTTCTTT.

The chain carries TRBV21-1 and TRBJ2-3; the table assigns TRBD1, which was not confirmed against the DNA. TRBV21-1 is reported as a pseudogene. The length of the CDR3 is 17 residues. As DNA, the CDR3 is TGTGCCAGCCCTCCGGGACACTTAAGACGAAGCACAGATACGCAGTATTTT. Its translation is CASPPGHLRRSTDTQYF.

The V call is TRBV6-2 or TRBV6-3, the J call TRBJ1-2; the D is unclear. Per germline, CDR1 MNHEY and CDR2 SVGEGT. This CDR3 spans 11 amino acids. The V and J ends lost 2 bases and 5 bases respectively, with 3 bases between them. The CDR3 DNA sequence: TGTGCCAGCAGTTACCTTTATGGCTACACCTTC. This gives the protein CASSYLYGYTF.

This clone was observed once. The chain carries TRBV5-4 and TRBJ1-1, with D perhaps matching TRBD1 (6 bases). Trimming removed 4 bases at V and 1 base at J, with 14 bases between. The germline V gene has CDR1 SGHNT and CDR2 YYREEE (reference sequence). The CDR3 length is 15 residues. CDR3 sequence reads: CASSLFDRPNTEAFF. The CDR3 coding sequence is TGTGCCAGCAGCCTTTTCGACAGGCCGAACACTGAAGCTTTCTTT.

V gene TRBV30 combines with J gene TRBJ1-5, with 7 bases that match TRBD1. Trimming took 2 bases from V and 0 from J; bases not matched to a gene: 10. The CDR3 spans 17 residues. Germline V lookup: CDR1 GTSNPN, CDR2 SVGIG (reference sequence). CDR3 DNA: TGTGCCTGGAGTCGCCGTCAAGGGGACAGTAGCAATCAGCCCCAGCATTTT. Amino acid sequence: CAWSRRQGDSSNQPQHF.

The V gene is TRBV3-1 (or the pseudogene TRBV3-2), the J gene TRBJ2-7; D gene unclear. The CDR3 is 11 amino acids. The germline gives CDR1 LGHDT, CDR2 YNNKEL (reference sequence). Trimming stripped 6 bases from V and 3 bases from J, with 6 bases between. CDR3 in DNA: TGTGCCAGCAGTTCGGGCTACGAGCAGTACTTC. Amino acid sequence: CASSSGYEQYF.

The V call is TRBV5-1, the J call TRBJ1-5; D not certain. The CDR3 has 13 residues. V lost 2 bases and J lost 9, with 12 bases in between. Looked up from germline, CDR1 is SGHRS and CDR2 is YFSETQ. The CDR3 DNA sequence: TGCGCCAGCAGCTTAGAGCCACGTGGGCCCCAGCATTTT. The encoded protein is CASSLEPRGPQHF.

This clone was counted only a few times. V and J are TRBV18 and TRBJ2-6, with D perhaps matching TRBD2 (7 bases). CDR1 KGHSH and CDR2 LQKENI come from the germline V gene. Trimming removed 4 bases at V and 2 bases at J, with 15 bases between. CDR3 length: 17 amino acids. Here the CDR3 reads CASSRLRGGAGANVLTF. CDR3 nucleotide sequence: TGTGCCAGCTCACGACTTAGGGGGGGAGCTGGGGCCAACGTCCTGACTTTC. The variable domain in full, completed from reference TRBV18 and TRBJ2-6, reads NAGVMQNPRHLVRRRGQEARLRCSPMKGHSHVYWYRQLPEEGLKFMVYLQKENIIDESGMPKERFSAEFPKEGPSILRIQQVVRGDSAAYFCASSRLRGGAGANVLTFGAGSRLTVL.

J is TRBJ1-4 and V is TRBV9; the D gene is possibly TRBD1 (6 bases). This CDR3 comprises 16 residues. V gave up 0 bases and J gave up 1 base, with 10 bases separating them. Looked up from germline, CDR1 is SGDLS and CDR2 is YYNGEE. The CDR3 region has the DNA TGTGCCAGCAGCGTAGGGGTCAGGGGAACTAATGAAAAACTGTTTTTT. Its translation: CASSVGVRGTNEKLFF. Full variable domain (rest looked up from reference TRBV9 and TRBJ1-4): DSGVTQTPKHLITATGQRVTLRCSPRSGDLSVYWYQQSLDQGLQFLIQYYNGEERAKGNILERFSAQQFPDLHSELNLSSLELGDSALYFCASSVGVRGTNEKLFFGSGTQLSVL.

The chain links TRBV10-3 to TRBJ2-3, with no clear D. CDR3 size: 12 residues. Germline CDR1 and CDR2: ENHRY and SYGVKD. V was shortened by 6 bases and J by 6 bases, with 10 bases between the two germline ends. The CDR3 region has the DNA TGTGCCATCAGATCTGGAGAGGATACGCAGTATTTT. Its protein is CAIRSGEDTQYF.

This chain joins TRBV7-6 and TRBJ2-7; TRBD1 matches 7 bases. Trimming took 1 base from V and 0 from J; bases not matched to a gene: 3. Per the germline V gene, CDR1 is SGHVS and CDR2 is FNYEAQ. This CDR3 is 15 amino acids long. CDR3 sequence: CASSLETGPSYEQYF. CDR3 sequence (DNA): TGTGCCAGCAGCTTAGAGACAGGGCCCTCCTACGAGCAGTACTTC. Variable domain in full (rest from reference TRBV7-6 and TRBJ2-7): GAGVSQSPRYKVTKRGQDVALRCDPISGHVSLYWYRQALGQGPEFLTYFNYEAQQDKSGLPNDRFSAERPEGSISTLTIQRTEQRDSAMYRCASSLETGPSYEQYFGPGTRLTVT.

The rearrangement joins TRBV5-1 to TRBJ2-7; 13 bases line up with TRBD2. The CDR3 totals 15 residues. From germline, CDR1 is SGHRS and CDR2 YFSETQ. Trimming cost V 4 bases and J 7 bases; bases outside gene matches: 8. The CDR3 bases are TGCGCCAGCAGCATGGGACTAGCGGGGATTTTTGAGCAGTACTTC. Its protein product is CASSMGLAGIFEQYF.